These 23 T cell receptor beta chains came from one sample sequenced in a study of graft-versus-host responses after intestinal transplantation. Here immunoSEQ multiplex PCR was the method, and the copy in TCRdb shows in-frame clones only, minus some. The sample lists about 120,000 clones, around 94% seen once, with 0.23% in the top ten. Which antigens these TCRs recognize remains unknown. Sequenced here: unstimulated CD4+ T cells sorted from spleen or lymph node cells, sampled before transplant. These receptors were collected from a human donor who was the organ donor for an intestinal transplant.

This chain links TRBV18 with TRBJ2-1, with 13 nucleotides matching TRBD2. Germline V gene data show CDR1 as KGHSH and CDR2 as LQKENI. V dropped 3 bases and J dropped 5; count of bases not matched to a gene: 7. The CDR3 is 17 residues long. The CDR3 protein is CASSPWTSGGLHNEQFF. The DNA for the CDR3 is TGTGCCAGCTCACCCTGGACTAGCGGGGGACTTCACAATGAGCAGTTCTTC.

The chain joins TRBV19 to TRBJ1-5; D unresolved. The V gene's germline CDR1 is LNHDA and CDR2 SQIVND (reference sequence). V was pared by 6 bases and J by 4 bases, with 7 bases between. The CDR3 runs to 12 residues. Here the CDR3 reads CASSKNNQPQHF. DNA of the CDR3: TGTGCCAGTAGCAAAAATAATCAGCCCCAGCATTTT.

The chain couples TRBV27 to TRBJ2-2; a possible D gene is TRBD2 (6 bases). The V gene lost 5 bases and the J gene lost 9 bases, with 10 bases spanning the gap. The CDR3 has 12 residues. In germline, CDR1 is MNHEY, CDR2 SMNVEV (reference sequence). CDR3 nucleotides: TGTGCCAGCAGTCTGGAGGGGCGGGAGCTGTTTTTT. This encodes CASSLEGRELFF.

The chain has TRBV6-1 and TRBJ1-5; D ambiguous. This CDR3 contains 13 residues. V was cut by 3 bases and J by 6 bases, with 9 bases left in between. The V gene's germline CDR1 is MNHNS and CDR2 SASEGT. For the CDR3, the DNA is TGTGCCAGCAGTGAGGGCGGGGTTCAGCCCCAGCATTTT. Protein: CASSEGGVQPQHF.

The chain combines TRBV6-9 with TRBJ1-2; D unresolved. This CDR3 region has 11 residues. Germline CDR1 MNHGY, CDR2 SVAAGI. Trimming pared 4 bases from V and 8 bases from J, leaving 8 bases between. CDR3 in amino acids: CASSSGFGYTF. The DNA for the CDR3 is TGTGCCAGCAGTTCTGGGTTCGGCTACACCTTC.

The rearrangement uses TRBV25-1 and TRBJ1-2, with D possibly TRBD1 on 6 matching bases. CDR1 and CDR2 (germline): MGHDK, SYGVNS. V lost 4 bases, J lost 7 bases, and 7 bases lay in between. The CDR3 sequence is 11 residues long. This chain's CDR3 is CASSGDIGYTF. The DNA of the CDR3 is TGTGCCAGCAGTGGGGACATTGGCTACACCTTC.

This clone appeared a single time. DNA of the CDR3: TGTGCCAGCACCGATAAACGGGTGACAGGGGGTCCAACACACTATGGCTACACCTTC. Translation: CASTDKRVTGGPTHYGYTF. The rearrangement links TRBV6-4 to TRBJ1-2, with 9 bases fitting TRBD1. The CDR3 has 19 amino acids. V shed 7 bases and J 3 bases; nucleotides not matched to a gene: 21. Germline V gene data show CDR1 as MRHNA and CDR2 as SNTAGT.

This rearrangement joins TRBV10-3 to TRBJ2-7, with 14 bases fitting TRBD2. Per the germline V gene, CDR1 is ENHRY and CDR2 is SYGVKD. Trimming cost V 3 bases and J 3 bases; bases outside gene matches: 1. This CDR3 has 15 amino acids. CDR3 in DNA: TGTGCCATCAGTGAAGGACTAGCGGGAGGCTACGAGCAGTACTTC. This encodes CAISEGLAGGYEQYF.

The CDR3 coding sequence is TGTGCCAGTAAAGGTTGGAGCTCCTACGAGCAGTACTTC. It encodes CASKGWSSYEQYF. The gene calls are TRBV19 and TRBJ2-7; unclear D gene. The germline CDR1 and CDR2 sequences are LNHDA and SQIVND (reference sequence). V dropped 7 bases and J dropped 0 bases, with 10 bases sitting between them. The CDR3 sequence is 13 residues long.

This clone was recorded a few times. The J gene is TRBJ1-2, the V gene TRBV6-1, with 7 positions matching TRBD1. The ends lost 0 bases at V and 8 bases at J; junction bases unmatched: 9. Germline lookup yields CDR1 MNHNS and CDR2 SASEGT. The CDR3 extends over 15 amino acids. CDR3 protein: CASSEAGQSRRGYTF. CDR3 DNA sequence: TGTGCCAGCAGTGAAGCGGGACAGTCAAGGAGGGGCTACACCTTC.

This clone appeared a single time. This chain links TRBV29-1 with TRBJ1-1, with D perhaps TRBD1 (5 bases). This CDR3 region has 15 residues. V gave up 3 bases and J gave up 1 base, with 15 bases separating them. Germline assignment: CDR1 SQVTM and CDR2 ANQGSEA. CDR3 region: CSVEAVGVGNTEAFF. For the CDR3, the DNA is TGCAGCGTTGAGGCGGTGGGGGTGGGGAACACTGAAGCTTTCTTT.

This clone was seen only once. V gene TRBV7-2 combines with J gene TRBJ1-4, with 7 bases identical to TRBD1. With 3 bases clipped from V and 8 bases from J, the junction kept 6 bases outside the gene matches. CDR1 and CDR2 (germline): SGHTA, FQGNSA. This CDR3 spans 14 amino acids. CDR3 loop: CASSLRQGPEKLFF. In DNA, the CDR3 is TGTGCCAGCAGCTTGAGACAGGGACCCGAAAAACTGTTTTTT.

The chain has TRBV12-5 and TRBJ2-1; 14 nucleotides match TRBD2. Germline V gene lookup returns CDR1 LGHNT and CDR2 FRNRAP. The CDR3 has 19 residues. V shed 0 bases and J 10 bases; nucleotides not matched to a gene: 14. CDR3 in amino acids: CASGLVRGTSGSLAVEQFF. The CDR3 region has the DNA TGTGCTAGTGGTTTGGTACGTGGGACTAGCGGGAGTCTGGCGGTGGAGCAGTTCTTC.

V is TRBV11-2 and J is TRBJ2-7, with 10 bases identical to TRBD1. The V segment lost 5 bases and the J segment 0 bases; nucleotides outside the gene matches: 7. Germline V gene data show CDR1 as SGHAT and CDR2 as FQNNGV. The CDR3 is 16 residues long. Written as DNA, the CDR3 is TGTGCCAGCAGCGGGATCGACAGGGGGCCCTCCTACGAGCAGTACTTC. It specifies CASSGIDRGPSYEQYF.

This clone was seen a single time. The chain is built from TRBV19 and TRBJ2-7; 8 nucleotides match TRBD1. J lost 1 base, V lost 5 bases, and 4 bases had no gene match. The CDR3 is made up of 14 amino acids. Germline CDR1 reads LNHDA; CDR2 reads SQIVND (reference sequence). The CDR3 protein is CASSVRDRSYEQYF. In DNA form, the CDR3 reads TGTGCCAGTAGTGTCCGGGACAGGTCCTACGAGCAGTACTTC.

The chain couples TRBV10-2 to TRBJ2-5; TRBD1 might be the D (6 bases). This CDR3 region has 13 residues. Germline CDR1 is WSHSY and CDR2 is SAAADI. V was cut by 6 bases and J by 5 bases, with 13 bases left in between. The CDR3 protein is CASSHRVAETQYF. DNA for the CDR3: TGCGCCAGCAGCCACAGGGTTGCGGAGACCCAGTACTTC.

V and J are TRBV28 and TRBJ1-5; D is undetermined. CDR1 and CDR2 from the germline V gene are MDHEN and SYDVKM. This CDR3 region has 13 residues. V lost 7 bases and J 0 bases, leaving 7 bases between the germline ends. The CDR3 DNA reads as TGTGCCAGCAATGATTATAGCAATCAGCCCCAGCATTTT. This encodes CASNDYSNQPQHF. The full variable domain, rest sourced from reference TRBV28 and TRBJ1-5, is DVKVTQSSRYLVKRTGEKVFLECVQDMDHENMFWYRQDPGLGLRLIYFSYDVKMKEKGDIPEGYSVSREKKERFSLILESASTNQTSMYLCASNDYSNQPQHFGDGTRLSIL.

This chain uses TRBV27 with TRBJ2-1; 7 bases map to TRBD1. From germline, CDR1 is MNHEY and CDR2 SMNVEV (reference sequence). The CDR3 is 15 residues long. V lost 4 bases, J lost 0 bases, and 3 bases stayed unmatched. The CDR3 sequence is CASSYRDSSYNEQFF. In DNA, the CDR3 is TGTGCCAGCAGTTACCGGGACAGCTCCTACAATGAGCAGTTCTTC.

This chain joins TRBV7-9 and TRBJ2-3; no firm D call. The CDR3 extends over 17 amino acids. CDR1 is SEHNR, CDR2 FQNEAQ, per germline (reference sequence). Trimming pared 1 base from V and 2 bases from J, leaving 16 bases between. The CDR3 region is CASSLDLLGSATDTQYF. The CDR3 bases are TGTGCCAGCAGCTTAGATCTTCTAGGAAGTGCCACAGATACGCAGTATTTT.

The rearrangement links TRBV28 to TRBJ2-5; D gene uncertain. The CDR3 is 14 residues long. V lost 0 bases and J 4 bases, leaving 9 bases between the germline ends. Germline V gene lookup returns CDR1 MDHEN and CDR2 SYDVKM. CDR3 loop: CASSLWAGGETQYF. The CDR3 DNA follows: TGTGCCAGCAGTTTATGGGCAGGTGGAGAGACCCAGTACTTC.

This clone was observed a single time. This chain joins TRBV30 and TRBJ2-4, with TRBD2 as a possible D gene (6 bases). V was pared by 2 bases and J by 0 bases, with 17 bases between. From germline, CDR1 is GTSNPN and CDR2 SVGIG (reference sequence). This CDR3 is 17 amino acids long. The CDR3 nucleotides are TGTGCCTGGAGTCCGCGAGGAGGAGGGCTAGCCAAAAACATTCAGTACTTC. Translating it yields CAWSPRGGGLAKNIQYF.

V and J are TRBV29-1 and TRBJ1-2, with 7 bases identical to TRBD1. Germline-derived CDR1 and CDR2 are SQVTM and ANQGSEA. V trimming: 7 bases; J trimming: 4 bases; junction bases outside the gene matches: 3. This CDR3 spans 11 amino acids. The CDR3: CSAGQTYGYTF. The DNA for the CDR3 is TGCAGCGCGGGACAGACCTATGGCTACACCTTC.

This clone was found a few times. The V gene is TRBV30, the J gene TRBJ2-7; D gene uncertain. The CDR3 length is 11 residues. Looked up from germline, CDR1 is GTSNPN and CDR2 is SVGIG (reference sequence). Trimming removed 2 bases from V and 3 bases from J, with 5 bases in between. The CDR3 bases are TGTGCCTGGAGTTACAGCTACGAGCAGTACTTC. This gives the protein CAWSYSYEQYF.